The 24 T cell receptor beta chains below come from one sample, sequenced in a study of shared clonotypes between healthy human individuals. The naive CD8 subset, CD45RO-negative cells positively selected for CCR7, excluded terminally differentiated effector memory CD45RA+ cells. The assay was immunoSEQ multiplex PCR, and TCRdb's table has in-frame clones only and misses some. The table shows approximately 2,200,000 clones, with approximately 94% occurring only once. The sequenced sample was naive CD8+ T cells from PBMCs. Every receptor here comes from a man aged 18 to 29 in good health. Some clones in this sample may be carry-over from other donors' samples.

The gene calls are TRBV9 and TRBJ1-5; D unresolved. There are 14 residues in the CDR3. With 4 bases removed from V and 7 bases from J, the gap between germline ends came to 15 bases. CDR1 is SGDLS, CDR2 YYNGEE, per germline. The chain's CDR3 is CASSSTDGNQPQHF. The CDR3 nucleotides are TGTGCCAGCAGCTCAACCGACGGGAACCAGCCCCAGCATTTT.

V usage is TRBV14 and J usage is TRBJ2-3, with a tentative D call TRBD2 (6 bases). The V end lost 0 bases, the J end lost 4 bases, and 17 bases lay between the germline ends. Germline V CDR1 and CDR2: SGHDN, FVKESK. This CDR3 has 17 residues. Here the CDR3 reads CASSQDEGVGSPDTQYF. CDR3 coding DNA: TGTGCCAGCAGCCAAGATGAAGGGGTCGGGAGCCCAGATACGCAGTATTTT. The variable domain in full, completed from reference TRBV14 and TRBJ2-3, reads EAGVTQFPSHSVIEKGQTVTLRCDPISGHDNLYWYRRVMGKEIKFLLHFVKESKQDESGMPNNRFLAERTGGTYSTLKVQPAELEDSGVYFCASSQDEGVGSPDTQYFGPGTRLTVL.

The V call is TRBV7-9, the J call TRBJ2-7, with TRBD2 matching 12 bases. The germline CDR1 and CDR2 sequences are SEHNR and FQNEAQ (reference sequence). The CDR3 runs 16 residues. Unmatched junction bases numbered 7, after V lost 5 bases and J lost 2 bases. The DNA of the CDR3 is TGTGCCAGCAGCCCAAGGACTAGCGGGGCAACCTACGAGCAGTACTTC. Translation: CASSPRTSGATYEQYF. The full variable domain, rest sourced from reference TRBV7-9 and TRBJ2-7, is DTGVSQNPRHKITKRGQNVTFRCDPISEHNRLYWYRQTLGQGPEFLTYFQNEAQLEKSRLLSDRFSAERPKGSFSTLEIQRTEQGDSAMYLCASSPRTSGATYEQYFGPGTRLTVT.

V is TRBV28 and J is TRBJ1-2; D perhaps matches TRBD1 (6 bases). The CDR3 consists of 15 residues. Trimming stripped 5 bases from V and 8 bases from J, with 21 bases between. Germline CDR1 is MDHEN and CDR2 is SYDVKM. As DNA, the CDR3 is TGTGCCAGCAGTACCCCGGACAGTTCTATGGAGGGCTACACCTTC. Translation: CASSTPDSSMEGYTF.

The chain has TRBV25-1 and TRBJ1-5, with 8 bases fitting TRBD1. Per germline, CDR1 MGHDK and CDR2 SYGVNS. The CDR3 has 16 residues. The V segment lost 4 bases and the J segment 2 bases; nucleotides outside the gene matches: 7. CDR3 region: CASSGNKDRGNQPQHF. In DNA, the CDR3 is TGTGCCAGCAGTGGTAATAAGGACAGGGGCAATCAGCCCCAGCATTTT.

V is TRBV9 and J is TRBJ2-7, with D possibly TRBD2 on 5 matching bases. Germline loops: CDR1 SGDLS, CDR2 YYNGEE. This CDR3 contains 14 residues. With 2 bases removed from V and 3 bases from J, the gap between germline ends came to 12 bases. The CDR3 DNA sequence: TGTGCCAGCAGCGTCGGAGGTTACAACTACGAGCAGTACTTC. Translation gives CASSVGGYNYEQYF.

V usage is TRBV30 and J usage is TRBJ1-4; D not resolved. Deletions cut 5 bases from V and 2 bases from J, with 21 bases between. From germline, CDR1 is GTSNPN and CDR2 SVGIG (reference sequence). CDR3 length equals 17 residues. The CDR3: CAWGTWIVGDTNEKLFF. The CDR3 DNA is TGTGCCTGGGGAACCTGGATCGTCGGGGATACTAATGAAAAACTGTTTTTT.

The rearrangement joins TRBV19 to TRBJ1-5; maybe TRBD1 (5 bases). Trimming cost V 3 bases and J 7 bases, with 10 bases left between them. Per the germline V gene, CDR1 is LNHDA and CDR2 is SQIVND (reference sequence). The CDR3 consists of 13 residues. CDR3 loop: CASSIQGQQPQHF. CDR3 bases: TGTGCCAGTAGTATCCAGGGTCAGCAGCCCCAGCATTTT.

CDR3 in DNA: TGTGCCAGCAGTTACTCCCCCGGGGGCGGCAATCAGCCCCAGCATTTT. Encoded protein: CASSYSPGGGNQPQHF. This rearrangement joins TRBV6-5 to TRBJ1-5, with a tentative D call TRBD1 (6 bases). The V end lost 0 bases, the J end lost 2 bases, and 11 bases lay between the germline ends. The CDR3 runs to 16 residues. CDR1 MNHEY and CDR2 SVGAGI come from the germline V gene.

This rearrangement joins TRBV5-4 to TRBJ1-4; no firm D call. Germline V gives CDR1 SGHNT, CDR2 YYREEE (reference sequence). Trimming took 0 bases from V and 1 from J, leaving 10 bases between them. The length of the CDR3 is 16 residues. CDR3 amino acids: CASSLAGEGTNEKLFF. CDR3 nucleotide sequence: TGTGCCAGCAGCTTGGCCGGAGAGGGAACTAATGAAAAACTGTTTTTT.

The rearrangement joins TRBV6-1 to TRBJ1-1, with 10 bases lining up with TRBD1. Germline V lookup: CDR1 MNHNS, CDR2 SASEGT. The J segment lost 10 bases and the V segment lost 1 base, leaving 3 bases of the junction unmatched. The CDR3 has 13 amino acids. In DNA, the CDR3 is TGTGCCAGCAGTGAAGGGGACAGGGGATCAGCTTTCTTT. Protein sequence: CASSEGDRGSAFF.

The CDR3: CASSLVSGRSLLSGNTIYF. Written as DNA, the CDR3 is TGTGCCAGCTCACTGGTCTCAGGTAGAAGCTTGCTCTCTGGAAACACCATATATTTT. The chain carries TRBV18 and TRBJ1-3; D is ambiguous. Trimming pared 4 bases from V and 0 bases from J, leaving 22 bases between. The CDR3 consists of 19 residues. The germline V gene has CDR1 KGHSH and CDR2 LQKENI.

CDR3 loop: CASSSWKGGGIETQYF. CDR3 nucleotides: TGCGCCAGCAGCTCCTGGAAAGGGGGTGGGATAGAGACCCAGTACTTC. The chain is built from TRBV5-1 and TRBJ2-5; a weak D match, TRBD1 (6 bases). The CDR3 contains 16 residues. Trimming removed 3 bases from V and 4 bases from J, with 19 bases in between. The germline CDR1 and CDR2 sequences are SGHRS and YFSETQ.

This clone was seen only once. The chain uses TRBV7-2 and TRBJ2-2; 7 bases line up with TRBD2. V lost 6 bases, J lost 6 bases, and 16 bases stayed unmatched. This CDR3 spans 17 amino acids. Germline V gene data show CDR1 as SGHTA and CDR2 as FQGNSA. The CDR3 region has the DNA TGTGCCAGCAGTGGGTTAGCGGGCGGGGCATTGGCCGGGGAGCTGTTTTTT. This gives the protein CASSGLAGGALAGELFF.

V usage is TRBV4-2 and J usage is TRBJ2-1, with TRBD2 matching over 7 bases. With 6 bases clipped from V and 0 bases from J, the junction kept 8 bases outside the gene matches. Germline V gene lookup returns CDR1 LGHNA and CDR2 YNFKEQ. The CDR3 has 16 residues. The CDR3 nucleotides are TGTGCCAGCAGGTTTACGCGGGAGAGCTCCTACAATGAGCAGTTCTTC. As protein: CASRFTRESSYNEQFF.

This sequence joins TRBV7-2 and TRBJ2-7; D is perhaps TRBD2 (5 bases). The germline V gene encodes CDR1 SGHTA and CDR2 FQGNSA. Trimming took off 2 bases at V and 3 bases at J, with 17 bases between the two ends. The CDR3 is 16 amino acids. DNA of the CDR3: TGTGCCAGCAGCTTAACCCATCTCGGGGTTTACTACGAGCAGTACTTC. Protein product: CASSLTHLGVYYEQYF.

CDR3 region: CASSFSGQGPYGYTF. The DNA of the CDR3 is TGTGCCAGCAGTTTTTCTGGACAGGGCCCCTATGGCTACACCTTC. The chain recombines TRBV28 with TRBJ1-2; 8 nucleotides align to TRBD1. V dropped 3 bases and J dropped 4; count of bases not matched to a gene: 7. Germline V gene sequence: CDR1 MDHEN, CDR2 SYDVKM. CDR3 length equals 15 residues.

The chain carries TRBV5-8 and TRBJ1-1; D unresolved. Trimming shortened V by 4 bases and J by 5 bases, and 12 bases separated the two germline ends. CDR1 is SGHTS and CDR2 is YDEGEE in the germline V gene. CDR3 length: 13 amino acids. The CDR3 protein is CASSPIGLTEAFF. In nucleotides, the CDR3 is TGTGCCAGCAGCCCCATAGGACTAACTGAAGCTTTCTTT. The whole variable domain, remainder taken from reference TRBV5-8 and TRBJ1-1, is EAGVTQSPTHLIKTRGQQATLRCSPISGHTSVYWYQQALGLGLQFLLWYDEGEERNRGNFPPRFSGRQFPNYSSELNVNALELEDSALYLCASSPIGLTEAFFGQGTRLTVV.

Concerning this clone itself: Other DNA sequences within the sample encode an identical CDR3. The chain recombines TRBV27 with TRBJ1-1; D call uncertain. V was cut by 3 bases and J by 5 bases, with 10 bases left in between. This CDR3 contains 13 residues. CDR1 is MNHEY, CDR2 SMNVEV, per germline (reference sequence). DNA for the CDR3: TGTGCCAGCAGTTTTGGCCCGGGGACTGAAGCTTTCTTT. Translation: CASSFGPGTEAFF.

The J gene is TRBJ1-5, the V gene TRBV4-3, with D unresolved. The CDR3 covers 14 residues. Trimming took 6 bases from V and 0 from J, leaving 9 bases between them. CDR1 LGHNA and CDR2 YSLEER come from the germline V gene. The CDR3 region is CASRTSYSNQPQHF. CDR3 sequence (DNA): TGCGCCAGCAGAACAAGCTATAGCAATCAGCCCCAGCATTTT.

The DNA of the CDR3 is TGTGCCAGCAGCACCGTTGAGGGAGGGCCCTCCTACGAGCAGTACTTC. It specifies CASSTVEGGPSYEQYF. The V and J genes are TRBV7-2 and TRBJ2-7; 7 bases agree with TRBD2. In germline, CDR1 is SGHTA, CDR2 FQGNSA. The CDR3 length is 16 residues. Trimming cost V 5 bases and J 0 bases; bases outside gene matches: 10.

V is TRBV6-5 and J is TRBJ1-1; D unresolved. The CDR3 is made up of 14 amino acids. Germline CDR1 and CDR2: MNHEY and SVGAGI. V was clipped by 6 bases and J by 1 base, with 12 bases between them. This CDR3 is CASSPISGNTEAFF. The CDR3 bases are TGTGCCAGCAGCCCTATATCAGGGAACACTGAAGCTTTCTTT.

The table lists this clone with a count of one. The rearrangement uses TRBV6-5 and TRBJ1-1; possibly TRBD1 for D (6 bases). V lost 7 bases and J lost 0, with 12 bases in between. Per germline, CDR1 MNHEY and CDR2 SVGAGI. The length of the CDR3 is 14 residues. CDR3: CASTPGALNTEAFF. The CDR3 region has the DNA TGTGCCAGCACCCCAGGGGCCCTGAACACTGAAGCTTTCTTT.

This clone was counted a single time. V is TRBV13 and J is TRBJ1-1; no firm D call. The V end was cut by 5 bases, the J end by 5 bases, with 15 bases between. This CDR3 is 14 amino acids long. Per the germline V gene, CDR1 is PRHDT and CDR2 is FYEKMQ (reference sequence). CDR3 in DNA: TGTGCCAGCAGCACCTTGACCCATGGGACTGAAGCTTTCTTT. Amino acid sequence: CASSTLTHGTEAFF. Based on the CDR3 plus reference TRBV13 and TRBJ1-1, the full variable domain is AAGVIQSPRHLIKEKRETATLKCYPIPRHDTVYWYQQGPGQDPQFLISFYEKMQSDKGSIPDRFSAQQFSDYHSELNMSSLELGDSALYFCASSTLTHGTEAFFGQGTRLTVV.